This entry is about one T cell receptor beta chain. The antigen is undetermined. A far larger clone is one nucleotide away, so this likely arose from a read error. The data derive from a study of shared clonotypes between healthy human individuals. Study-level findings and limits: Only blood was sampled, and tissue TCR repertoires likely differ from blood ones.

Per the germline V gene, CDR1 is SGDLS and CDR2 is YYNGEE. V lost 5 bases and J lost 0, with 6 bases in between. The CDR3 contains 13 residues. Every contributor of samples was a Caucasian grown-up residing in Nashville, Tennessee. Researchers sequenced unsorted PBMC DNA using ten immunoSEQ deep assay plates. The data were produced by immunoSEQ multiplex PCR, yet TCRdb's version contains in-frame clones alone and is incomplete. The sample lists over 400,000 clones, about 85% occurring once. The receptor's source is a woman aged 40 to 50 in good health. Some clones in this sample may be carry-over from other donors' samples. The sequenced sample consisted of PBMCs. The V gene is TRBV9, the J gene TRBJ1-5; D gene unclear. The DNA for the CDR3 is TGTGCCAGCAGAGCCACTAGCAATCAGCCCCAGCATTTT. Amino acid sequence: CASRATSNQPQHF.